Listed below are T cell receptor beta chains from one sample, sequenced in a study of shared clonotypes between healthy human individuals. Only in-frame clones appear in the TCRdb table, and some are missing; sequencing was by immunoSEQ multiplex PCR. This table has hundreds of thousands of clones, 75% to 85% appearing once. The sequenced sample was PBMCs. All receptors come from a woman in her 40s in good health. Some clones in this sample may be carry-over from other donors' samples. The CDR3 runs from the conserved cysteine through the conserved F or W. The order of the fields is J gene, V gene, D gene, clone size, CDR3 protein, CDR3 DNA. D genes are given only for firm matches. Clone size is shown for a subset of rows, as once, few, many or a class of expanded clone.

j_gene: TRBJ2-2
v_gene: TRBV11-3
d_gene: .
abundance: .
CDR3aa: CASSLGPPGTGELFF
CDR3nt: TGTGCCAGCAGCTTAGGACCCCCCGGGACCGGGGAGCTGTTTTTT

j_gene: TRBJ2-1
v_gene: TRBV6-1
d_gene: TRBD2
abundance: few
CDR3aa: CASSIAGVGFF
CDR3nt: TGTGCCAGCAGTATAGCGGGAGTGGGGTTCTTC

j_gene: TRBJ2-5
v_gene: TRBV28
d_gene: TRBD2
abundance: .
CDR3aa: CASSRTSGSVETQYF
CDR3nt: TGTGCCAGCAGTCGGACTAGCGGGAGTGTAGAGACCCAGTACTTC

j_gene: TRBJ2-5
v_gene: TRBV5-1
d_gene: TRBD2
abundance: .
CDR3aa: CASSISGSKETQYF
CDR3nt: TGCGCCAGCAGCATAAGCGGGAGTAAAGAGACCCAGTACTTC

j_gene: TRBJ1-3
v_gene: TRBV19
d_gene: .
abundance: .
CDR3aa: CASSPGQPGNTIYF
CDR3nt: TGTGCCAGTAGTCCTGGACAGCCTGGAAACACCATATATTTT

j_gene: TRBJ2-1
v_gene: TRBV18
d_gene: .
abundance: .
CDR3aa: CASSPGSYNEQFF
CDR3nt: TGTGCCAGCTCACCCGGGAGCTACAATGAGCAGTTCTTC

j_gene: TRBJ1-3
v_gene: TRBV7-9
d_gene: .
abundance: .
CDR3aa: CASSADSAGNTIYF
CDR3nt: TGTGCCAGCAGCGCCGACAGTGCTGGAAACACCATATATTTT

j_gene: TRBJ1-2
v_gene: TRBV30
d_gene: .
abundance: once
CDR3aa: CAWSVVTGYGYTF
CDR3nt: TGTGCCTGGAGTGTAGTCACAGGGTATGGCTACACCTTC

j_gene: TRBJ1-1
v_gene: TRBV28
d_gene: .
abundance: .
CDR3aa: CASSFFQAWRTEAFF
CDR3nt: TGTGCCAGCAGTTTTTTTCAGGCGTGGAGGACTGAAGCTTTCTTT

j_gene: TRBJ2-7
v_gene: TRBV6-1
d_gene: TRBD2
abundance: .
CDR3aa: CASSSSGRPYEQYF
CDR3nt: TGTGCCAGCAGTTCTAGCGGGAGACCCTACGAGCAGTACTTC

j_gene: TRBJ2-7
v_gene: TRBV29-1
d_gene: TRBD1
abundance: .
CDR3aa: CSVRTGGFYEQYF
CDR3nt: TGCAGCGTGAGGACAGGGGGCTTCTACGAGCAGTACTTC

j_gene: TRBJ1-2
v_gene: TRBV7-2
d_gene: .
abundance: .
CDR3aa: CASSPTGGFLSSDGYTF
CDR3nt: TGTGCCAGCAGCCCAACCGGGGGCTTCCTATCTTCGGATGGCTACACCTTC

j_gene: TRBJ2-1
v_gene: TRBV28
d_gene: .
abundance: .
CDR3aa: CASSLGTTYNEQFF
CDR3nt: TGTGCCAGCAGTTTAGGGACAACATACAATGAGCAGTTCTTC

j_gene: TRBJ2-1
v_gene: TRBV10-2
d_gene: TRBD2
abundance: .
CDR3aa: CASSSSSGSINEQFF
CDR3nt: TGCGCCAGCAGTTCCTCTAGCGGGAGTATCAATGAGCAGTTCTTC

j_gene: TRBJ2-6
v_gene: TRBV7-3
d_gene: .
abundance: .
CDR3aa: CASSLLLPGANVLTF
CDR3nt: TGTGCCAGCAGCTTATTGCTCCCTGGGGCCAACGTCCTGACTTTC

j_gene: TRBJ1-2
v_gene: TRBV27
d_gene: TRBD1
abundance: .
CDR3aa: CASSTRQGAGYTF
CDR3nt: TGTGCCAGCAGTACGCGACAGGGGGCTGGCTACACCTTC

j_gene: TRBJ2-7
v_gene: TRBV11-2
d_gene: TRBD1
abundance: .
CDR3aa: CASRKGQGKSYEQYF
CDR3nt: TGTGCCAGCAGAAAGGGACAGGGGAAATCTTACGAGCAGTACTTC

j_gene: TRBJ2-5
v_gene: TRBV2
d_gene: TRBD2
abundance: .
CDR3aa: CASTLLAGGASGETQYF
CDR3nt: TGTGCCAGCACCCTTCTAGCGGGAGGTGCCTCCGGGGAGACCCAGTACTTC

j_gene: TRBJ2-4
v_gene: TRBV11-2
d_gene: .
abundance: .
CDR3aa: CASSLWVGQTLAKNIQYF
CDR3nt: TGTGCCAGCAGCTTATGGGTAGGACAGACCCTAGCCAAAAACATTCAGTACTTC

j_gene: TRBJ2-3
v_gene: TRBV28
d_gene: .
abundance: once
CDR3aa: CASSLPIRDTQYF
CDR3nt: TGTGCCAGCAGTTTACCCATACGGGATACGCAGTATTTT

j_gene: TRBJ2-5
v_gene: TRBV2
d_gene: .
abundance: few
CDR3aa: CASQTRETQYF
CDR3nt: TGTGCCAGCCAGACTAGGGAGACCCAGTACTTC

j_gene: TRBJ2-5
v_gene: TRBV9
d_gene: TRBD2
abundance: .
CDR3aa: CASSVGGSGTGETQYF
CDR3nt: TGTGCCAGCAGCGTAGGAGGAAGCGGGACCGGCGAGACCCAGTACTTC

j_gene: TRBJ1-1
v_gene: TRBV2
d_gene: .
abundance: .
CDR3aa: CASSWVDTEAFF
CDR3nt: TGTGCCAGCAGTTGGGTTGACACTGAAGCTTTCTTT

j_gene: TRBJ2-1
v_gene: TRBV6-5
d_gene: .
abundance: .
CDR3aa: CASTPRTGPEFF
CDR3nt: TGTGCCAGCACCCCACGAACAGGGCCGGAGTTCTTC

j_gene: TRBJ2-2
v_gene: TRBV7-9
d_gene: .
abundance: .
CDR3aa: CASGLGVSGELFF
CDR3nt: TGTGCCAGCGGCTTGGGGGTTTCCGGGGAGCTGTTTTTT

j_gene: TRBJ1-2
v_gene: TRBV10-3
d_gene: .
abundance: .
CDR3aa: CAISEGGGAYGYTF
CDR3nt: TGTGCCATCAGTGAGGGCGGGGGGGCCTATGGCTACACCTTC

j_gene: TRBJ2-7
v_gene: TRBV28
d_gene: TRBD2
abundance: .
CDR3aa: CASSLAGGPGREQYF
CDR3nt: TGTGCCAGCAGTTTGGCGGGAGGGCCAGGACGTGAGCAGTACTTC

j_gene: TRBJ2-7
v_gene: TRBV7-3
d_gene: TRBD2
abundance: few
CDR3aa: CASSLRGGSGEQYF
CDR3nt: TGTGCCAGCAGCCTTCGTGGCGGGAGTGGGGAGCAGTACTTC

j_gene: TRBJ2-2
v_gene: TRBV9
d_gene: TRBD2
abundance: .
CDR3aa: CASSVGGSGTSDTGELFF
CDR3nt: TGTGCCAGCAGCGTAGGGGGTTCCGGGACTAGCGACACCGGGGAGCTGTTTTTT

j_gene: TRBJ1-1
v_gene: TRBV30
d_gene: .
abundance: .
CDR3aa: CAWSLGTNTEAFF
CDR3nt: TGTGCCTGGAGTTTAGGCACGAACACTGAAGCTTTCTTT

j_gene: TRBJ2-7
v_gene: TRBV7-9
d_gene: .
abundance: .
CDR3aa: CASSFTYEQYF
CDR3nt: TGTGCCAGCAGCTTCACCTACGAGCAGTACTTC